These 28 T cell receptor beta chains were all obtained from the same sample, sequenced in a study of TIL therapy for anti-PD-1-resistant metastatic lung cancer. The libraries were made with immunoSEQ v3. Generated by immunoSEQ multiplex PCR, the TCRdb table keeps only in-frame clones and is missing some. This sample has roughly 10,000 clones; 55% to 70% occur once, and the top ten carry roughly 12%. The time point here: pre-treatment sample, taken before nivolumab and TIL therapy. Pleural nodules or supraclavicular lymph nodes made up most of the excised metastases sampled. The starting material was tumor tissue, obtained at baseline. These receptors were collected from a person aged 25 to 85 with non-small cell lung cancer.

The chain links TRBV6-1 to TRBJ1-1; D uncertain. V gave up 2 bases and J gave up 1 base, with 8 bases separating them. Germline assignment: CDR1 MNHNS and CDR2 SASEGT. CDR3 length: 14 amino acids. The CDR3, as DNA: TGTGCCAGCAGTGAAACGAGAGGGAACACTGAAGCTTTCTTT. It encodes CASSETRGNTEAFF.

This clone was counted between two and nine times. The CDR3 here is CAGGSTDTQYF. The DNA of the CDR3 is TGTGCCGGCGGCAGCACAGATACGCAGTATTTT. The J gene is TRBJ2-3, the V gene TRBV7-9, with no clear D. The CDR3 is 11 residues long. CDR1 is SEHNR, CDR2 FQNEAQ, per germline (reference sequence). With 11 bases removed from V and 0 bases from J, the gap between germline ends came to 6 bases. Filled out from reference TRBV7-9 and TRBJ2-3, the complete variable domain reads DTGVSQNPRHKITKRGQNVTFRCDPISEHNRLYWYRQTLGQGPEFLTYFQNEAQLEKSRLLSDRFSAERPKGSFSTLEIQRTEQGDSAMYLCAGGSTDTQYFGPGTRLTVL.

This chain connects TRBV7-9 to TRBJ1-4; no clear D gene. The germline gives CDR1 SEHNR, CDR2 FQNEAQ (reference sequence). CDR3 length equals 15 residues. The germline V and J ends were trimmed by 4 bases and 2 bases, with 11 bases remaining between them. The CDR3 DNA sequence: TGTGCCAGCAGCTATAAGACGGCCACTAATGAAAAACTGTTTTTT. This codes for CASSYKTATNEKLFF.

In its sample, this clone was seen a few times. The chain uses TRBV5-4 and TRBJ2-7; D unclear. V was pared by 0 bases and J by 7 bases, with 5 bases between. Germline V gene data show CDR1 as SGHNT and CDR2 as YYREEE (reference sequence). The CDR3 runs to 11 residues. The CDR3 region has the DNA TGTGCCAGCAGCTTGGGACGAGAGCAGTACTTC. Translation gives CASSLGREQYF.

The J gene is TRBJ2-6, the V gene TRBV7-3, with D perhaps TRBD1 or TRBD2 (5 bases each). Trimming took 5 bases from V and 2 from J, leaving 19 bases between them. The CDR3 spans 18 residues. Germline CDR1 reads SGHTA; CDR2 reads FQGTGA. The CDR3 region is CASSPSYEQGPGANVLTF. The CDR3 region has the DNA TGTGCCAGCAGCCCCTCCTATGAGCAGGGACCTGGGGCCAACGTCCTGACTTTC.

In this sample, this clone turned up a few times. CDR3 nucleotides: TGTGCCAGCAGCACCAGGGGTCAGCCGGGGGAGACCCAGTACTTC. Translated, it gives CASSTRGQPGETQYF. The chain employs TRBV27 and TRBJ2-5; the D gene is possibly TRBD1 (6 bases). The germline gives CDR1 MNHEY, CDR2 SMNVEV (reference sequence). The V end was cut by 6 bases, the J end by 5 bases, with 19 bases between. This CDR3 has 15 amino acids.

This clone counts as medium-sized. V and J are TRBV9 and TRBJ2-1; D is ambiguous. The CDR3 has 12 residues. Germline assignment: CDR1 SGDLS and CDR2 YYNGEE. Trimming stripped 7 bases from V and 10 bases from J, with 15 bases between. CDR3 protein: CASGPSRAEQFF. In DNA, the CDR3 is TGTGCCAGCGGCCCCTCTCGCGCGGAGCAGTTCTTC.

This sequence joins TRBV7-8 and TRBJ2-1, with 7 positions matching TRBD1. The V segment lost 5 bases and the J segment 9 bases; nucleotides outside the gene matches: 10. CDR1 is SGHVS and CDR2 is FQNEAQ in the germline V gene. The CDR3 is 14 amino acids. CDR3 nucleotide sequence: TGTGCCAGCAGCGCCCACCGACAGGGCGTTGAGCAGTTCTTC. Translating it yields CASSAHRQGVEQFF.

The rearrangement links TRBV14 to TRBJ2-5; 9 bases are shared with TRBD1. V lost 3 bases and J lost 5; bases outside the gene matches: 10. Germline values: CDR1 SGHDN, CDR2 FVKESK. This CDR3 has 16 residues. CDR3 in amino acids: CASSHPAGQGRETQYF. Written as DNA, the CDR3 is TGTGCCAGCAGCCACCCCGCCGGACAGGGGCGGGAGACCCAGTACTTC.

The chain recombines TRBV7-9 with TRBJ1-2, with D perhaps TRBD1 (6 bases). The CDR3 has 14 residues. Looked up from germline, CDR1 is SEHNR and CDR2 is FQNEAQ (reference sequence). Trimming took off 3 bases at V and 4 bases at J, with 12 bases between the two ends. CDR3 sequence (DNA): TGTGCCAGCAGCTTGTCCGGGACAATCTATGGCTACACCTTC. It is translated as CASSLSGTIYGYTF.

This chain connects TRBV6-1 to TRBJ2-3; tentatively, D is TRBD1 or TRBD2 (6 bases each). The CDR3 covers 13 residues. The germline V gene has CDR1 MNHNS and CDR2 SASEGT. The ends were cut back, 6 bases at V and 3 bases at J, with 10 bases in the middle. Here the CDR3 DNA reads TGTGCCAGCAGGAAGGGGGGAACAGATACGCAGTATTTT. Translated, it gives CASRKGGTDTQYF.

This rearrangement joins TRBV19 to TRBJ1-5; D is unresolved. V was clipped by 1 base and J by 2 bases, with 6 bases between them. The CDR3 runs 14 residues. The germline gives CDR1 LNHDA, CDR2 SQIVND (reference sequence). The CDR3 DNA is TGTGCCAGTAGTATAGGGCCGGGCAATCAGCCCCAGCATTTT. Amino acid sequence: CASSIGPGNQPQHF.

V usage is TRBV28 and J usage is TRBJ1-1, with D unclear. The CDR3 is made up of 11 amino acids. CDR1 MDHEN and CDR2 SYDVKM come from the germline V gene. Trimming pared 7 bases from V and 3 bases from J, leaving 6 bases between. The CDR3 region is CASMQDTEAFF. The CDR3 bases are TGTGCCAGCATGCAGGACACTGAAGCTTTCTTT.

CDR3 DNA sequence: TGTGCCAGCAGCTCCCTCACGCACAATGAGCAGTTCTTC. Protein sequence: CASSSLTHNEQFF. The chain employs TRBV11-3 and TRBJ2-1; D is uncertain. CDR3 length equals 13 residues. Germline V gives CDR1 SGHNT, CDR2 YENEEA. Trimming shortened V by 4 bases and J by 5 bases, and 9 bases separated the two germline ends. The full variable domain, with the rest looked up from reference TRBV11-3 and TRBJ2-1, is EAGVVQSPRYKIIEKKQPVAFWCNPISGHNTLYWYLQNLGQGPELLIRYENEEAVDDSQLPKDRFSAERLKGVDSTLKIQPAELGDSAVYLCASSSLTHNEQFFGPGTRLTVL.

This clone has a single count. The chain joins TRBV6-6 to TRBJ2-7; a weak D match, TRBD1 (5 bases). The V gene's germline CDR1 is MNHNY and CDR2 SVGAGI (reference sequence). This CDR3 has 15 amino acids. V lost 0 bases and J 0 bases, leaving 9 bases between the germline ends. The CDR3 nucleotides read TGTGCCAGCAGTTACTCGTTTGACAGCTCCTACGAGCAGTACTTC. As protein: CASSYSFDSSYEQYF.

CDR3 in DNA: TGTGCCAGCTCACCCGCCGACAGGCTTCTTTCCGAGCAGTACTTC. Amino acid sequence: CASSPADRLLSEQYF. This rearrangement joins TRBV18 to TRBJ2-7; a weak D match, TRBD1 (6 bases). Germline values: CDR1 KGHSH, CDR2 LQKENI. The CDR3 length is 15 residues. Trimming took 3 bases from V and 6 from J, leaving 18 bases between them. The whole variable domain, remainder taken from reference TRBV18 and TRBJ2-7, is NAGVMQNPRHLVRRRGQEARLRCSPMKGHSHVYWYRQLPEEGLKFMVYLQKENIIDESGMPKERFSAEFPKEGPSILRIQQVVRGDSAAYFCASSPADRLLSEQYFGPGTRLTVT.

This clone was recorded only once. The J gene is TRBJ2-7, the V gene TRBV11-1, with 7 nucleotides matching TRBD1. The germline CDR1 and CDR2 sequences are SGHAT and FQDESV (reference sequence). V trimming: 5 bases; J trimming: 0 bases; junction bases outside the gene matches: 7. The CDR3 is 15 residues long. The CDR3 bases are TGTGCCAGCAGCCTGGGACAGACTTCCTCCTACGAGCAGTACTTC. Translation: CASSLGQTSSYEQYF.

CDR3 residues: CATSRFQGRLDTEAFF. The CDR3 bases are TGTGCCACCAGCAGATTCCAAGGACGGTTAGACACTGAAGCTTTCTTT. The gene calls are TRBV15 and TRBJ1-1; D remains unclear. The length of the CDR3 is 16 residues. The germline gives CDR1 LNHNV, CDR2 YYDKDF (reference sequence). The ends were cut back, 2 bases at V and 3 bases at J, with 16 bases in the middle.

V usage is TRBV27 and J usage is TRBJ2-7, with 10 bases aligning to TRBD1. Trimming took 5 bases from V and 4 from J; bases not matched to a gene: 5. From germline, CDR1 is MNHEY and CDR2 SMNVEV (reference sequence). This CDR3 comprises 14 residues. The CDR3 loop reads CASSPGTGVYEQYF. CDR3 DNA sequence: TGTGCCAGCAGTCCCGGGACAGGGGTTTACGAGCAGTACTTC.

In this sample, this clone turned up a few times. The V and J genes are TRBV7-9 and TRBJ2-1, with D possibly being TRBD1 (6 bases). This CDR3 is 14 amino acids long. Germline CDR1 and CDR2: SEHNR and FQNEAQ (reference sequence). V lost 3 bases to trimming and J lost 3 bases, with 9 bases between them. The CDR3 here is CASSFQGSYNEQFF. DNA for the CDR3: TGTGCCAGCAGCTTCCAGGGGAGCTACAATGAGCAGTTCTTC. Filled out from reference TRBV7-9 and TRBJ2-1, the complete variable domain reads DTGVSQNPRHKITKRGQNVTFRCDPISEHNRLYWYRQTLGQGPEFLTYFQNEAQLEKSRLLSDRFSAERPKGSFSTLEIQRTEQGDSAMYLCASSFQGSYNEQFFGPGTRLTVL.

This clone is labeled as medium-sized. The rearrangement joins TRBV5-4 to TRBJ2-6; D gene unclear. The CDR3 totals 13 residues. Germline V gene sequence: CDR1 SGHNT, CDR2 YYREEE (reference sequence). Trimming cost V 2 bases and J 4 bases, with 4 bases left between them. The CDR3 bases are TGTGCCAGCAGCTTAGCCGGGGCCAACGTCCTGACTTTC. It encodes CASSLAGANVLTF.

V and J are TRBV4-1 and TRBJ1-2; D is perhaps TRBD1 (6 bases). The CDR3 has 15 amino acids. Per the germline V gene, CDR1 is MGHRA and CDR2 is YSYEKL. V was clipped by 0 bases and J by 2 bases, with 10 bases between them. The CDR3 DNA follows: TGCGCCAGCAGCCAAGACCTACAGGGAAACTATGGCTACACCTTC. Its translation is CASSQDLQGNYGYTF.

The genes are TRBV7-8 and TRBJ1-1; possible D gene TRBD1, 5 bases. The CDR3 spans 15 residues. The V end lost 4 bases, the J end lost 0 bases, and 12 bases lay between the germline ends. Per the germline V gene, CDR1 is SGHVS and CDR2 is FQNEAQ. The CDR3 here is CASSYYRTLNTEAFF. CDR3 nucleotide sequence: TGTGCCAGCAGCTACTACAGGACCTTGAACACTGAAGCTTTCTTT.

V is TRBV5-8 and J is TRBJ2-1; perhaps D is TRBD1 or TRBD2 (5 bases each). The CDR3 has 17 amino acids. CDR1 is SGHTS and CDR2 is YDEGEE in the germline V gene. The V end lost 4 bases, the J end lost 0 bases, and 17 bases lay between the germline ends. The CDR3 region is CASSHHGAGSSYNEQFF. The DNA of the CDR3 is TGTGCCAGCAGCCACCACGGTGCAGGGAGCTCCTACAATGAGCAGTTCTTC. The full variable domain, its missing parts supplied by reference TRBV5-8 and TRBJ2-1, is EAGVTQSPTHLIKTRGQQATLRCSPISGHTSVYWYQQALGLGLQFLLWYDEGEERNRGNFPPRFSGRQFPNYSSELNVNALELEDSALYLCASSHHGAGSSYNEQFFGPGTRLTVL.

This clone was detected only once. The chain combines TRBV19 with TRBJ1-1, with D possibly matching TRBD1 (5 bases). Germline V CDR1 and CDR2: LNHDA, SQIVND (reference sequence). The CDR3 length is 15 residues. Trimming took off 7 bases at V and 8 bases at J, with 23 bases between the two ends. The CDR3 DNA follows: TGTGCCAGTACTCCGAAGAGAGACCGCGAGGGGGAAGCTTTCTTT. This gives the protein CASTPKRDREGEAFF. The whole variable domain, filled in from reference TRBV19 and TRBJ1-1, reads DGGITQSPKYLFRKEGQNVTLSCEQNLNHDAMYWYRQDPGQGLRLIYYSQIVNDFQKGDIAEGYSVSREKKESFPLTVTSAQKNPTAFYLCASTPKRDREGEAFFGQGTRLTVV.

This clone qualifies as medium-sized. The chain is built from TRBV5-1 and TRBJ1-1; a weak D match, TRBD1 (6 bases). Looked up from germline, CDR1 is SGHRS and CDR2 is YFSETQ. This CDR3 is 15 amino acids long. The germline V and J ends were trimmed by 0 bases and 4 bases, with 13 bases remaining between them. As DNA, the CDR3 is TGCGCCAGCAGCTTGGGGGGGGGCATTGCCACTGAAGCTTTCTTT. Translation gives CASSLGGGIATEAFF. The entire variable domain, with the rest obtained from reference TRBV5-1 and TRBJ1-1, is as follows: KAGVTQTPRYLIKTRGQQVTLSCSPISGHRSVSWYQQTPGQGLQFLFEYFSETQRNKGNFPGRFSGRQFSNSRSEMNVSTLELGDSALYLCASSLGGGIATEAFFGQGTRLTVV.

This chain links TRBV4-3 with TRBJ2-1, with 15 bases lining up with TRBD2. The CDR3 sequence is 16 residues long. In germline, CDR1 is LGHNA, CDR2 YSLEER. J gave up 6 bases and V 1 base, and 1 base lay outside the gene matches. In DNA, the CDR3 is TGCGCCAGCAGCCAAGGGACTAGCGGGAGGGCCAATGAGCAGTTCTTC. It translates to CASSQGTSGRANEQFF.

CDR3 nucleotide sequence: TGTGCCAGCTCAGAATCGTGGGGTGAAGATGGCTACACCTTC. Its protein is CASSESWGEDGYTF. The genes are TRBV18 and TRBJ1-2; no reliable D call. The germline V gene encodes CDR1 KGHSH and CDR2 LQKENI. The CDR3 spans 14 residues. The V end lost 5 bases, the J end lost 6 bases, and 16 bases lay between the germline ends.